A single sample is the source of the 13 T cell receptor beta chains below, sequenced in a study of blood T cells in healthy people across ages. Alongside a J-beta primer mix, a sample-barcoded 5' primer served in a second PCR lasting roughly 6 to 11 cycles. TCRdb ran MiXCR on the 5' RACE reads and lists one entry per CDR3 protein. This sample carries more than 650,000 distinct CDR3 sequences, roughly 50% of them seen once, and the ten largest clones take 40% to 50%. Input material: blood. These receptors were collected from a man at least 80 years old in good health.

V gene TRBV20-1 combines with J gene TRBJ2-2; 13 bases map to TRBD2. The V segment lost 0 bases and the J segment 0 bases; nucleotides outside the gene matches: 1. Per the germline V gene, CDR1 is DFQATT and CDR2 is SNEGSKA (reference sequence). The CDR3 is 17 residues long. The CDR3 DNA follows: TGCAGTGCTAGAGATACTAGCGGGAGGGCGAACACCGGGGAGCTGTTTTTT. Its translation: CSARDTSGRANTGELFF.

The J gene is TRBJ2-3, the V gene TRBV7-2; D ambiguous. V lost 5 bases and J lost 6, with 15 bases in between. There are 14 residues in the CDR3. Looked up from germline, CDR1 is SGHTA and CDR2 is FQGNSA. CDR3 region: CASSHTARADTQYF. The CDR3 DNA reads as TGTGCCAGCAGCCACACTGCCCGGGCGGATACGCAGTATTTT.

CDR3 sequence (DNA): TGTGCCAGCAGCCTACGGGTTCCAAATTCACCCCTCCACTTT. This translates into CASSLRVPNSPLHF. This chain links TRBV5-6 with TRBJ1-6; D gene uncertain. Germline V gene sequence: CDR1 SGHDT, CDR2 YYEEEE. The length of the CDR3 is 14 residues. Trimming shortened V by 4 bases and J by 7 bases, and 12 bases separated the two germline ends.

This clonotype was picked up a small number of times. V and J are TRBV7-2 and TRBJ2-5, with a tentative D call TRBD2 (5 bases). Germline CDR1 reads SGHTA; CDR2 reads FQGNSA. The ends were cut back, 1 base at V and 9 bases at J, with 18 bases in the middle. The CDR3 consists of 15 residues. CDR3 sequence: CASSLGDLELGAQYF. The DNA of the CDR3 is TGTGCCAGCAGCTTAGGAGACCTAGAGCTCGGGGCCCAGTACTTC.

The genes are TRBV5-5 and TRBJ1-1; D not resolved. The V gene lost 4 bases and the J gene lost 1 base, with 5 bases spanning the gap. Germline CDR1 and CDR2: SGHKS and YYEKEE (reference sequence). This CDR3 region has 12 residues. This chain's CDR3 is CASSIENTEAFF. Written as DNA, the CDR3 is TGTGCCAGCAGCATTGAGAACACTGAAGCTTTCTTT.

About this clonotype itself: One end of the junction is discordant with germline, which a read error may explain. J is TRBJ2-6 and V is TRBV29-1, with no clear D. Germline V lookup: CDR1 SQVTM, CDR2 ANQGSEA. The CDR3 runs 12 residues. CDR3 nucleotides: TGCGGCGTAGAGTCTGGGGCCAACGTCCTGACTTTC. Residues: CGVESGANVLTF.

The CDR3 DNA is TGTGCCAGCAGCGGAGCCTTTGGGGGTCAGCAGTTCTTC. It encodes CASSGAFGGQQFF. The chain uses TRBV9 and TRBJ2-1; D possibly uses TRBD1 or TRBD2 (5 bases each). CDR1 is SGDLS and CDR2 is YYNGEE in the germline V gene. The CDR3 is 13 amino acids. Trimming shortened V by 3 bases and J by 11 bases, and 15 bases separated the two germline ends.

The V call is TRBV7-8, the J call TRBJ2-1, with 8 nucleotides matching TRBD2. The V gene's germline CDR1 is SGHVS and CDR2 FQNEAQ. After removal of 5 bases from V and 13 bases from J, the junction contained 16 bases not matched to a gene. CDR3 size: 15 residues. The CDR3 nucleotides are TGTGCCAGCAGCCCCTCGGATAAAGGACTAGCTTCACAGTTCTTC. Residues: CASSPSDKGLASQFF.

The chain has TRBV5-1 and TRBJ2-7; 8 bases match TRBD2. The CDR3 spans 14 residues. CDR1 is SGHRS and CDR2 is YFSETQ in the germline V gene. The V segment lost 4 bases and the J segment 3 bases; nucleotides outside the gene matches: 6. The DNA of the CDR3 is TGCGCCAGCAGCGGGCTCGGGGGGGACTACGAGCAGTACTTC. It is translated as CASSGLGGDYEQYF.

The chain recombines TRBV6-1 with TRBJ1-6; TRBD1 aligns across 11 bases. V trimming: 4 bases; J trimming: 9 bases; junction bases outside the gene matches: 8. This CDR3 comprises 16 residues. Germline CDR1 is MNHNS and CDR2 is SASEGT. For the CDR3, the DNA is TGTGCCAGCAGTGCTCGCCGGGACAGGGGGGTTTCACCCCTCCACTTT. Translating gives CASSARRDRGVSPLHF.

The V gene is TRBV10-3, the J gene TRBJ2-3, with D maybe TRBD2 (6 bases). CDR1 and CDR2 (germline): ENHRY, SYGVKD. The germline V and J ends were trimmed by 8 bases and 6 bases, with 15 bases remaining between them. The CDR3 spans 13 residues. DNA for the CDR3: TGTGCCATCCCAACGACTGCGGGGGATACGCAGTATTTT. Translated, it gives CAIPTTAGDTQYF.

The chain links TRBV5-1 to TRBJ2-7; D is ambiguous. Trimming took off 0 bases at V and 1 base at J, with 17 bases between the two ends. Germline lookup yields CDR1 SGHRS and CDR2 YFSETQ. This CDR3 contains 17 residues. The DNA for the CDR3 is TGCGCCAGCAGCTTGGAAACCCCCTTACTCCGTTCCTACGAGCAGTACTTC. Protein product: CASSLETPLLRSYEQYF. The variable domain in full, completed from reference TRBV5-1 and TRBJ2-7, reads KAGVTQTPRYLIKTRGQQVTLSCSPISGHRSVSWYQQTPGQGLQFLFEYFSETQRNKGNFPGRFSGRQFSNSRSEMNVSTLELGDSALYLCASSLETPLLRSYEQYFGPGTRLTVT.

This chain connects TRBV27 to TRBJ2-6; 7 nucleotides align to TRBD1. The CDR3 spans 16 residues. V lost 8 bases to trimming and J lost 2 bases; unmatched junction nucleotides: 9. CDR1 MNHEY and CDR2 SMNVEV come from the germline V gene (reference sequence). The CDR3 loop reads CASRSHQGAGANVLTF. The CDR3 coding sequence is TGTGCCAGCCGTTCACACCAGGGGGCTGGGGCCAACGTCCTGACTTTC.